The rows below give T cell receptor beta chains drawn from one sample of a study of CD8+CD57+ T cells in acquired aplastic anemia. One entry per CDR3 protein, called by TCRdb with MiXCR from the reads. The data contain 200,000 or so distinct CDR3 sequences, less than 60% of them singletons. Sequencing was performed on sorted CD4+, CD8+, or CD8+CD57+ T cells (not recorded which) from PBMCs. These receptors came from a human donor with aplastic anemia. Both conserved end residues are part of each CDR3. D genes are given only for firm matches. Clone size appears in some rows only: once, few, many, or a class for an expanded clone.

V: TRBV11-3; D: TRBD1; size: NA; J: TRBJ1-5; CDR3: CASSPGTGGQPQHF; DNA: TGTGCCAGCAGCCCCGGGACAGGGGGTCAGCCCCAGCATTTT
V: TRBV27; D: NA; size: few; J: TRBJ1-5; CDR3: CASSHSTEPQHF; DNA: TGTGCCAGCAGTCATTCGACGGAGCCCCAGCATTTT
V: TRBV15; D: TRBD2; size: few; J: TRBJ2-3; CDR3: CATSAGLAAGTDTQYF; DNA: TGTGCCACCAGCGCGGGACTAGCGGCGGGCACAGATACGCAGTATTTT
V: TRBV7-6; D: TRBD1; size: once; J: TRBJ2-7; CDR3: CASGDRGRDEQYF; DNA: TGTGCCAGCGGGGACAGGGGGCGCGACGAGCAGTACTTC
V: TRBV2; D: NA; size: many; J: TRBJ1-2; CDR3: CASRDGGYTF; DNA: TGTGCCAGCAGGGACGGGGGCTACACCTTC
V: TRBV4-3; D: NA; size: many; J: TRBJ2-1; CDR3: CASSLQGEGNNEQFF; DNA: TGCGCCAGCAGCCTCCAAGGGGAAGGGAACAATGAGCAGTTCTTC
V: TRBV15; D: NA; size: NA; J: TRBJ1-1; CDR3: CATSRGGGTEAFF; DNA: TGTGCCACCAGCAGAGGTGGGGGGACTGAAGCTTTCTTT
V: TRBV7-9; D: TRBD1; size: few; J: TRBJ1-6; CDR3: CASSLRDRGQSLHF; DNA: TGTGCCAGCAGCTTAAGGGACAGGGGGCAGTCCCTCCACTTT
V: TRBV27; D: TRBD2; size: NA; J: TRBJ2-3; CDR3: CASSFTPIAGAITDTQYF; DNA: TGTGCCAGCAGTTTCACCCCCATAGCGGGAGCTATCACAGATACGCAGTATTTT
V: TRBV2; D: NA; size: NA; J: TRBJ1-1; CDR3: CASSPNDPMNTEAFF; DNA: TGTGCCAGCAGCCCCAACGACCCGATGAACACTGAAGCTTTCTTT
V: TRBV24-1; D: NA; size: NA; J: TRBJ1-1; CDR3: CATSDPLARAFF; DNA: TGTGCCACCAGTGATCCCCTGGCGCGAGCTTTCTTT
V: TRBV2; D: NA; size: NA; J: TRBJ2-3; CDR3: CASSEAGADTQYF; DNA: TGTGCCAGCAGTGAGGCAGGCGCAGATACGCAGTATTTT
V: TRBV20-1; D: NA; size: many; J: TRBJ1-6; CDR3: CSASGDTNSPLHF; DNA: TGCAGTGCTAGCGGGGACACTAATTCACCCCTCCACTTT
V: TRBV24-1; D: NA; size: NA; J: TRBJ2-7; CDR3: CATSEQGRYEQYF; DNA: TGTGCCACCAGTGAGCAGGGAAGGTACGAGCAGTACTTC
V: TRBV24-1; D: NA; size: many; J: TRBJ2-3; CDR3: CATSDGNTDTQYF; DNA: TGTGCCACCAGTGATGGGAACACAGATACGCAGTATTTT
V: TRBV20-1; D: TRBD2; size: NA; J: TRBJ2-3; CDR3: CSARRGLAVTDTQYF; DNA: TGCAGTGCTAGGAGAGGACTAGCGGTTACAGATACGCAGTATTTT
V: TRBV25-1; D: NA; size: many; J: TRBJ2-7; CDR3: CASSESRSSYEQYF; DNA: TGTGCCAGCAGTGAATCAAGGAGTTCCTACGAGCAGTACTTC
V: TRBV20-1; D: NA; size: few; J: TRBJ2-6; CDR3: CSARLAGRSGANVLTF; DNA: TGCAGTGCTAGGTTGGCAGGGAGATCTGGGGCCAACGTCCTGACTTTC
V: TRBV7-2; D: NA; size: few; J: TRBJ2-3; CDR3: CASSGGTDTQYF; DNA: TGTGCCAGCAGCGGGGGGACAGATACGCAGTATTTT
V: TRBV24-1; D: TRBD1; size: NA; J: TRBJ1-2; CDR3: CAPSDMTGNYGYTF; DNA: TGTGCCCCCAGTGATATGACAGGGAATTATGGCTACACCTTC
V: TRBV25-1; D: TRBD1; size: many; J: TRBJ1-6; CDR3: CASSAGTGGNSPLHF; DNA: TGTGCCAGCAGCGCGGGGACAGGGGGAAATTCACCCCTCCACTTT
V: TRBV11-3; D: TRBD1; size: NA; J: TRBJ2-2; CDR3: CASSLDRTNTGELFF; DNA: TGTGCCAGCAGCCTGGACAGGACGAACACCGGGGAGCTGTTTTTT
V: TRBV7-8; D: NA; size: NA; J: TRBJ1-2; CDR3: CASSSRVGIGYTF; DNA: TGTGCCAGCAGCTCCCGGGTGGGAATAGGCTACACCTTC
V: TRBV10-1; D: NA; size: many; J: TRBJ1-1; CDR3: CASSESDGAAFF; DNA: TGCGCCAGCAGTGAATCTGACGGGGCGGCTTTCTTT
V: TRBV10-3; D: TRBD2; size: NA; J: TRBJ2-1; CDR3: CAIREAGEAQLLIF; DNA: TGTGCCATCAGAGAAGCGGGAGAGGCCCAACTCCTAATCTTC
V: TRBV9; D: NA; size: NA; J: TRBJ2-4; CDR3: CASGDMQGWGIQYF; DNA: TGTGCCAGCGGTGACATGCAGGGATGGGGCATTCAGTACTTC
V: TRBV20-1; D: NA; size: NA; J: TRBJ1-6; CDR3: CSAREGMGRSWGAPLHF; DNA: TGCAGTGCTAGAGAGGGGATGGGCCGCTCGTGGGGGGCACCCCTCCACTTT
V: TRBV2; D: NA; size: NA; J: TRBJ1-4; CDR3: CASSGSGQTNEKLFF; DNA: TGTGCCAGCAGTGGGTCGGGGCAAACTAATGAAAAACTGTTTTTT
V: TRBV19; D: NA; size: NA; J: TRBJ1-1; CDR3: CASSLPHYVTEAFF; DNA: TGTGCCAGTAGCCTACCACATTACGTCACTGAAGCTTTCTTT
V: TRBV4-2; D: NA; size: many; J: TRBJ2-3; CDR3: CASSPDPWGTDTQYF; DNA: TGTGCCAGCAGCCCCGACCCCTGGGGCACAGATACGCAGTATTTT
V: TRBV19; D: NA; size: NA; J: TRBJ1-2; CDR3: CASNDRVRDGYTF; DNA: TGTGCCAGTAATGACAGAGTGAGGGATGGCTACACCTTC
V: TRBV12-3/TRBV12-4; D: NA; size: NA; J: TRBJ1-6; CDR3: CASSLEADNSPLHF; DNA: TGTGCCAGCAGTTTAGAGGCAGATAATTCACCCCTCCACTTT
V: TRBV5-1; D: NA; size: many; J: TRBJ1-6; CDR3: CASTLGQEDSPLHF; DNA: TGCGCCAGCACCCTGGGGCAGGAAGATTCACCCCTCCACTTT
V: TRBV7-8; D: TRBD1; size: many; J: TRBJ1-4; CDR3: CASSLLQGAREKLFF; DNA: TGTGCCAGCAGCTTATTACAGGGGGCAAGGGAAAAACTGTTTTTT
V: TRBV25-1; D: TRBD1; size: many; J: TRBJ1-1; CDR3: CASSGAGTVIYLF; DNA: TGTGCCAGCAGTGGGGCCGGGACAGTGATTTATCTCTTT
V: TRBV29-1; D: NA; size: few; J: TRBJ2-3; CDR3: CSVTKYTDTQYF; DNA: TGCAGCGTAACCAAGTACACAGATACGCAGTATTTT
V: TRBV7-2; D: TRBD1; size: NA; J: TRBJ1-2; CDR3: CASSPATGQTYGYTF; DNA: TGTGCCAGCAGCCCAGCCACGGGACAGACCTATGGCTACACCTTC
V: TRBV24-1; D: NA; size: many; J: TRBJ2-6; CDR3: CATSDPNGLGANVLTF; DNA: TGTGCCACCAGTGATCCGAATGGGTTAGGGGCCAACGTCCTGACTTTC
V: TRBV12-3/TRBV12-4; D: NA; size: many; J: TRBJ2-5; CDR3: CASSSQLVLKTQYF; DNA: TGTGCCAGCAGTTCCCAACTAGTCTTGAAGACCCAGTACTTC
V: TRBV29-1; D: TRBD1; size: few; J: TRBJ2-2; CDR3: CIGQGKNTGELFF; DNA: TGCATCGGACAGGGTAAGAACACCGGGGAGCTGTTTTTT
V: TRBV24-1; D: NA; size: few; J: TRBJ1-4; CDR3: CATSDSMTVEKLFF; DNA: TGTGCCACCAGTGATTCTATGACTGTTGAAAAACTGTTTTTT
V: TRBV4-1; D: TRBD2; size: many; J: TRBJ2-5; CDR3: CASSQEIGGRPQETQYF; DNA: TGCGCCAGCAGCCAAGAAATTGGCGGGAGGCCCCAAGAGACCCAGTACTTC
V: TRBV20-1; D: NA; size: NA; J: TRBJ1-5; CDR3: CSAEDTFNQPQHF; DNA: TGCAGTGCTGAGGACACGTTCAATCAGCCCCAGCATTTT
V: TRBV10-2; D: NA; size: NA; J: TRBJ1-5; CDR3: CASSESKHHNQPQHF; DNA: TGCGCCAGCAGTGAGTCGAAGCATCACAATCAGCCCCAGCATTTT
V: TRBV20-1; D: TRBD2; size: NA; J: TRBJ2-5; CDR3: CSANWGGQETQYF; DNA: TGCAGTGCTAACTGGGGGGGCCAAGAGACCCAGTACTTC
V: TRBV20-1; D: NA; size: NA; J: TRBJ1-6; CDR3: CSASRTIYNSPLHF; DNA: TGCAGTGCTAGCCGCACAATCTATAATTCACCCCTCCACTTT
V: TRBV5-1; D: NA; size: NA; J: TRBJ2-2; CDR3: CASSLADSTGELFF; DNA: TGCGCCAGCAGCTTGGCGGACAGCACCGGGGAGCTGTTTTTT
V: TRBV5-4; D: TRBD1; size: many; J: TRBJ2-1; CDR3: CASSWDRPSNEQFF; DNA: TGTGCCAGCAGCTGGGACAGGCCTAGCAATGAGCAGTTCTTC
V: TRBV19; D: TRBD2; size: few; J: TRBJ2-3; CDR3: CASSIAGGAGDTQYF; DNA: TGTGCCAGTAGTATTGCCGGGGGGGCCGGAGATACGCAGTATTTT
V: TRBV27; D: NA; size: NA; J: TRBJ2-7; CDR3: CASSRTGLSRSYEQYF; DNA: TGTGCCAGCAGTCGCACAGGTCTATCTAGGTCCTACGAGCAGTACTTC
V: TRBV7-9; D: NA; size: few; J: TRBJ1-2; CDR3: CASSYQGGYTF; DNA: TGTGCCAGCAGCTATCAGGGGGGCTACACCTTC